This T cell receptor beta chain was captured by sequencing in a study of T cell changes during pregnancy in multiple sclerosis. On this clone: One end of the junction is discordant with germline, which a read error may explain.

The CDR3 spans 14 residues. Germline CDR1 and CDR2: SSHAT and FNYEAQ (reference sequence). The table came from immunoSEQ multiplex PCR; TCRdb's copy has only in-frame clones and leaves some out. The data contain around 72,000 clones, around 94% of them seen just once; the ten biggest clones take up approximately 2.1%. This sequence joins TRBV7-7 and TRBJ2-3, with a tentative D call TRBD2 (6 bases). The sequence derives from a female donor in good health, enrolled as a control in a pregnancy study. The source material was peripheral blood, sampled in the second trimester of pregnancy. The CDR3 loop is CASSLSSGVDTQYF. CDR3 sequence (DNA): TGTGCTAGCAGCCTATCCTCGGGGGTAGATACGCAGTATTTT.